This T cell receptor beta chain was sequenced in a study of CD8+CD57+ T cells in acquired aplastic anemia. Study background: Healthy donor CD4+ samples were sequenced to a depth that averaged roughly 9.9 million reads. Study results and limitations: Controls did not differ significantly from patients in CD8+ Simpson's diversity. Patients had approximately 29 CD8+ CDR3 sequences in common with controls (the shared set).

As regards this clonotype: Its specificity is not known. A much larger clone is a single base away; this may be a read error.

Profiling of TCR beta VDJ combinations and CDR3 sequences used genomic DNA as template. One entry per CDR3 protein, called by TCRdb with MiXCR from the reads. Here the sample spans around 190,000 distinct CDR3 sequences, around 50% being singletons. V lost 4 bases, J lost 8 bases, and 10 bases stayed unmatched. Germline V lookup: CDR1 MNHNS, CDR2 SASEGT. The CDR3 runs to 15 residues. The receptor was isolated from a human donor in good health, serving as a control. V gene TRBV6-1 combines with J gene TRBJ1-4, with 7 bases fitting TRBD1. Sequencing was performed on sorted CD4+, CD8+, or CD8+CD57+ T cells (not recorded which) from PBMCs. The CDR3 sequence: CASSVMGQSTEKLFF. CDR3 coding DNA: TGTGCCAGCAGTGTCATGGGACAGTCCACAGAAAAACTGTTTTTT.